Below, 23 T cell receptor beta chains from the same sample are listed, as sequenced in a study of blood T cell repertoires in COVID-19. Clones were sequenced by immunoSEQ multiplex PCR, and TCRdb holds only the in-frame ones, with some missing. Among 81,000 or so clones, around 86% were seen once, and the ten largest hold under 8.5%. Sequencing input: peripheral blood. The receptors were gathered from a man in his fifties or sixties with active COVID-19.

V and J are TRBV18 and TRBJ2-3, with TRBD2 identical over 16 bases. The ends lost 0 bases at V and 4 bases at J; junction bases unmatched: 1. Germline V lookup: CDR1 KGHSH, CDR2 LQKENI. The CDR3 length is 17 residues. CDR3 bases: TGTGCCAGCTCACCACCGGGACTAGCGGGAGGGCCAGATACGCAGTATTTT. Translating it yields CASSPPGLAGGPDTQYF.

The table lists this clone with a few counts. The chain is built from TRBV19 and TRBJ1-3; tentatively, D is TRBD1 (6 bases). V was clipped by 4 bases and J by 4 bases, with 11 bases between them. The CDR3 is made up of 14 amino acids. Germline V gene data show CDR1 as LNHDA and CDR2 as SQIVND (reference sequence). The CDR3 is CASSRGGYGNTIYF. CDR3 nucleotides: TGTGCCAGTAGTAGAGGGGGATACGGAAACACCATATATTTT.

The V and J genes are TRBV7-8 and TRBJ1-1; a weak D match, TRBD1 (6 bases). This CDR3 comprises 15 residues. The germline V gene has CDR1 SGHVS and CDR2 FQNEAQ. V was pared by 2 bases and J by 0 bases, with 10 bases between. This CDR3 reads CASSLRQAMNTEAFF. CDR3 in DNA: TGTGCCAGCAGCTTAAGACAGGCGATGAACACTGAAGCTTTCTTT.

The chain joins TRBV27 to TRBJ2-6; no reliable D call. Germline loops: CDR1 MNHEY, CDR2 SMNVEV (reference sequence). V was clipped by 7 bases and J by 3 bases, with 10 bases between them. This CDR3 spans 14 amino acids. The CDR3 DNA follows: TGTGCCAGCACCCTTTCAGGTGGGGCCAACGTCCTGACTTTC. Translating it yields CASTLSGGANVLTF.

CDR3 loop: CASSWTAAGANVLTF. In DNA form, the CDR3 reads TGTGCCAGCAGTTGGACAGCCGCAGGGGCCAACGTCCTGACTTTC. V usage is TRBV6-2 or TRBV6-3 and J usage is TRBJ2-6, with D possibly being TRBD1 (6 bases). Trimming stripped 4 bases from V and 4 bases from J, with 11 bases between. Germline CDR1 is MNHEY and CDR2 is SVGEGT. This CDR3 contains 15 residues.

The rearrangement uses TRBV7-9 and TRBJ1-1; TRBD1 matches 9 bases. V was pared by 5 bases and J by 4 bases, with 5 bases of the junction left unmatched. This CDR3 region has 14 residues. Germline CDR1 and CDR2: SEHNR and FQNEAQ (reference sequence). The CDR3 sequence: CASSKDRGSTEAFF. In DNA form, the CDR3 reads TGTGCCAGCAGCAAAGACAGGGGGTCCACTGAAGCTTTCTTT.

V gene TRBV2 combines with J gene TRBJ1-5, with a possible D match to TRBD1 (5 bases). Germline lookup yields CDR1 SNHLY and CDR2 FYNNEI. Trimming shortened V by 5 bases and J by 7 bases, and 18 bases separated the two germline ends. The CDR3 has 15 residues. The CDR3 nucleotides read TGTGCCAGCAGTCCAGACAGCATGAGAGTACAGCCCCAGCATTTT. Translated, it gives CASSPDSMRVQPQHF.

This clone was recorded a few times. The chain combines TRBV5-5 with TRBJ2-7, with TRBD2 matching 10 bases. CDR3 length: 16 amino acids. The junction had 8 bases not matched to a gene; V was cut back by 5 bases and J by 0 bases. The germline gives CDR1 SGHKS, CDR2 YYEKEE (reference sequence). CDR3: CASRSGLATISYEQYF. CDR3 nucleotide sequence: TGTGCCAGCAGATCGGGACTAGCGACAATCTCCTACGAGCAGTACTTC.

Of note for this clone: Other DNA sequences in the sample encode the same CDR3. J is TRBJ2-5 and V is TRBV4-3; weak D call: TRBD1 (5 bases). The length of the CDR3 is 13 residues. The V and J ends lost 0 bases and 5 bases respectively, with 7 bases between them. Germline loops: CDR1 LGHNA, CDR2 YSLEER. Here the CDR3 reads CASSQDRQETQYF. The CDR3 DNA reads as TGCGCCAGCAGCCAAGATAGACAGGAGACCCAGTACTTC.

The chain carries TRBV5-4 and TRBJ1-6, with 7 nucleotides matching TRBD1. V shed 0 bases and J 9 bases; nucleotides not matched to a gene: 3. CDR3 length equals 14 residues. Looked up from germline, CDR1 is SGHNT and CDR2 is YYREEE (reference sequence). The CDR3 DNA reads as TGTGCCAGCAGCTTGGGAGGGGGCGTTTCACCCCTCCACTTT. It specifies CASSLGGGVSPLHF.

V usage is TRBV2 and J usage is TRBJ1-2; the match to TRBD1 covers 7 bases. CDR1 is SNHLY and CDR2 is FYNNEI in the germline V gene. The J segment lost 3 bases and the V segment lost 2 bases, leaving 6 bases of the junction unmatched. The CDR3 loop spans 15 amino acids. Here the CDR3 reads CASSELEGAYYGYTF. The CDR3 nucleotides read TGTGCCAGCAGTGAATTGGAGGGGGCTTACTATGGCTACACCTTC.

The chain joins TRBV28 to TRBJ1-1, with a weak D call TRBD1 (5 bases). Per the germline V gene, CDR1 is MDHEN and CDR2 is SYDVKM. The CDR3 is 18 amino acids. Trimming removed 2 bases from V and 0 bases from J, with 19 bases in between. The CDR3 here is CASSLKGRAVPMNTEAFF. In DNA form, the CDR3 reads TGTGCCAGCAGTTTAAAAGGCAGGGCTGTACCGATGAACACTGAAGCTTTCTTT.

V gene TRBV9 combines with J gene TRBJ2-3; D might be TRBD2 (5 bases). Deletions cut 1 base from V and 6 bases from J, with 18 bases between. Germline-derived CDR1 and CDR2 are SGDLS and YYNGEE. There are 16 residues in the CDR3. CDR3 DNA sequence: TGTGCCAGCAGCGTAAATCTGGGAGTAGGGTCCGATACGCAGTATTTT. Its translation: CASSVNLGVGSDTQYF.

The rearrangement links TRBV7-8 to TRBJ2-4; 10 bases map to TRBD2. In germline, CDR1 is SGHVS, CDR2 FQNEAQ. The CDR3 spans 20 residues. V lost 2 bases to trimming and J lost 0 bases; unmatched junction nucleotides: 13. CDR3 sequence (DNA): TGTGCCAGCAGCTTAAAAATCGGGCTAGCGGGGGAGGTAGCCAAAAACATTCAGTACTTC. Encoded protein: CASSLKIGLAGEVAKNIQYF.

V gene TRBV28 combines with J gene TRBJ1-4; 8 bases are shared with TRBD1. The V gene's germline CDR1 is MDHEN and CDR2 SYDVKM. V was pared by 5 bases and J by 14 bases, with 7 bases of the junction left unmatched. CDR3 length: 12 amino acids. The CDR3 protein is CASSQQGVKLFF. DNA for the CDR3: TGTGCCAGCAGTCAACAGGGGGTTAAGCTGTTTTTT.

This clone was detected only once. J is TRBJ1-5 and V is TRBV19; tentative D call: TRBD1 (5 bases). Trimming left V 8 bases short and J 9 bases short, with 20 bases between. Per the germline V gene, CDR1 is LNHDA and CDR2 is SQIVND (reference sequence). The CDR3 is 14 residues long. CDR3 nucleotides: TGTGCCAGTGTCGCGCAAGGGGCGAGGCGGCCCCAGCATTTT. This translates into CASVAQGARRPQHF.

This clone was seen a single time. This rearrangement joins TRBV24-1 to TRBJ2-3; 8 bases match TRBD2. Germline trimming cut 6 bases from V and 2 bases from J; bases unmatched to any gene: 6. The CDR3 consists of 15 residues. Germline assignment: CDR1 KGHDR and CDR2 SFDVKD. The CDR3 coding sequence is TGTGCCACCAGTTTGACGGGGGGGCCCACAGATACGCAGTATTTT. It translates to CATSLTGGPTDTQYF.

This sequence joins TRBV7-2 and TRBJ1-5, with a tentative D call TRBD1 (5 bases). Trimming pared 5 bases from V and 3 bases from J, leaving 11 bases between. Germline V CDR1 and CDR2: SGHTA, FQGNSA. CDR3 length: 14 residues. CDR3 amino acids: CASSQDTANQPQHF. DNA of the CDR3: TGTGCCAGCAGCCAGGACACCGCCAATCAGCCCCAGCATTTT.

A single count supports this clone. This chain connects TRBV7-9 to TRBJ2-7; weak D call: TRBD1 (6 bases). CDR1 and CDR2 (germline): SEHNR, FQNEAQ (reference sequence). The V end lost 2 bases, the J end lost 5 bases, and 10 bases lay between the germline ends. The length of the CDR3 is 13 residues. In DNA, the CDR3 is TGTGCCAGCAGCTTAACAGGGTCTGACGAGCAGTACTTC. Protein sequence: CASSLTGSDEQYF.

The rearrangement joins TRBV19 to TRBJ1-1, with TRBD1 as a possible D gene (6 bases). The CDR3 contains 15 residues. Trimming pared 5 bases from V and 1 base from J, leaving 14 bases between. CDR1 and CDR2 (germline): LNHDA, SQIVND (reference sequence). CDR3 loop: CASSPTGTPNTEAFF. As DNA, the CDR3 is TGTGCCAGTAGTCCGACCGGGACACCGAACACTGAAGCTTTCTTT.

The V and J genes are TRBV11-2 and TRBJ1-2, with D possibly matching TRBD1 (6 bases). This CDR3 comprises 14 residues. Trimming removed 4 bases from V and 8 bases from J, with 17 bases in between. CDR1 and CDR2 (germline): SGHAT, FQNNGV. The CDR3 nucleotides are TGTGCCAGCAGCTCTATACAGGGCCTGGAGGGCTACACCTTC. This sequence encodes CASSSIQGLEGYTF. The full variable domain, in which reference TRBV11-2 and TRBJ1-2 provide the parts outside the CDR3, is EAGVAQSPRYKIIEKRQSVAFWCNPISGHATLYWYQQILGQGPKLLIQFQNNGVVDDSQLPKDRFSAERLKGVDSTLKIQPAKLEDSAVYLCASSSIQGLEGYTFGSGTRLTVV.

As concerns this clone: Other DNA sequences from this sample encode an identical CDR3 as well. V usage is TRBV19 and J usage is TRBJ1-5; D is unclear. Germline CDR1 LNHDA, CDR2 SQIVND (reference sequence). The CDR3 contains 12 residues. V lost 5 bases, J lost 7 bases, and 9 bases lay in between. The CDR3 protein is CASSVSRQPQHF. The CDR3 region has the DNA TGTGCCAGTAGTGTCTCGAGGCAGCCCCAGCATTTT.

The chain carries TRBV5-1 and TRBJ1-2; TRBD1 matches at 10 bases. J lost 1 base, V lost 2 bases, and 2 bases had no gene match. The CDR3 has 15 amino acids. Germline CDR1 is SGHRS and CDR2 is YFSETQ. In DNA form, the CDR3 reads TGCGCCAGCAGCTTAGGGACAGGGGTTAACTATGGCTACACCTTC. This translates into CASSLGTGVNYGYTF.